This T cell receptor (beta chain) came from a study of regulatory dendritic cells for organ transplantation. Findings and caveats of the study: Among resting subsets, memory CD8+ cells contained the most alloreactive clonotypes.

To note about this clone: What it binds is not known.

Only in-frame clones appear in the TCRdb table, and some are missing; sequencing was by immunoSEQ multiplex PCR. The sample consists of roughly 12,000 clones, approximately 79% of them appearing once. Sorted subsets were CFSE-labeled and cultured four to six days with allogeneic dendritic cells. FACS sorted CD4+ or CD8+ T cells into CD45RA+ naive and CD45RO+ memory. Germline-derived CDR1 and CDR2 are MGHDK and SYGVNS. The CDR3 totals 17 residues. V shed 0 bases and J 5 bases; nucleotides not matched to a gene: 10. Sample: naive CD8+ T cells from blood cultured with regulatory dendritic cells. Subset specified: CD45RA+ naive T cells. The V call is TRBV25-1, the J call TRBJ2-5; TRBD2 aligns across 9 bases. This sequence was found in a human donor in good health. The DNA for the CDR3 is TGTGCCAGCAGTGAATACGGCGGGGGGGCGTATTCGGAGACCCAGTACTTC. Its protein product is CASSEYGGGAYSETQYF.